This T cell receptor beta chain was sequenced in a study of blood T cells in healthy people across ages. A second roughly 6 to 11 cycle PCR used barcoded and J-beta primers. TCRdb reprocessed the 5' RACE reads via MiXCR and lists one record per CDR3 protein. The profile shows some 850,000 distinct CDR3 sequences, around 25% of them singletons. The same sample was also used in a study of T cells of mothers and their children. Per that paper: Donors comprised three healthy Caucasian mothers plus their six children. Across the analysis, no persistent microchimeric T cell clones were detected.

The receptor was isolated from a boy aged 5-17 years in good health. Sequenced sample: blood.

CDR3 sequence: CASSQTGPTYEQYF. The DNA for the CDR3 is TGTGCCAGCAGCCAAACGGGTCCCACCTACGAGCAGTACTTC. The V gene is TRBV3-1, the J gene TRBJ2-7; D is unclear. The CDR3 consists of 14 residues. V gave up 2 bases and J gave up 2 bases, with 10 bases separating them. Germline loops: CDR1 LGHDT, CDR2 YNNKEL (reference sequence).